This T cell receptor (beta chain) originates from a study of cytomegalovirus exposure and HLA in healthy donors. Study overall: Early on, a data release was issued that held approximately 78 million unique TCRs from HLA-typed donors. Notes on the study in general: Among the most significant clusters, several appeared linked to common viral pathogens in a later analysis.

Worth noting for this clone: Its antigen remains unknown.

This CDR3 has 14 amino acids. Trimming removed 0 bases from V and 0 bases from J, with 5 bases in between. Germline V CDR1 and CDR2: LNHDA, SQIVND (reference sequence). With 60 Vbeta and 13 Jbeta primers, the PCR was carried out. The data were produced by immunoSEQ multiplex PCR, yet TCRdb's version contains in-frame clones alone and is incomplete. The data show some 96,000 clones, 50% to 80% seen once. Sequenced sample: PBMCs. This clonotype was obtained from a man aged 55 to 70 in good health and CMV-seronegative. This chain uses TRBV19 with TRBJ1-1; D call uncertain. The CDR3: CASSIEAVNTEAFF. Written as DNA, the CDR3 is TGTGCCAGTAGTATAGAGGCGGTGAACACTGAAGCTTTCTTT.